The present entry profiles one T cell receptor (beta chain) with its context. Its antigen is not identified. Data came from immunoSEQ multiplex PCR; TCRdb stores just in-frame clones and leaves some out. This table has about 65,000 clones, about 90% appearing once. The data originate from a study of cytomegalovirus exposure and HLA in healthy donors. Study-wide results and caveats: The finding came from a later analysis; first-cohort TCR clusters tended to co-occur in the roughly 120 validation repertoires. Most TCR sequences were uncommon, yet certain public TCRs appeared in many donors. Confirmation in vitro established that a few CMV-associated chains were specific for CMV antigens.

The donors were part of the approximately 120-subject validation cohort, which stood apart from the roughly 700-subject first cohort. The CDR3 covers 14 residues. The V end lost 1 base, the J end lost 8 bases, and 14 bases lay between the germline ends. Per germline, CDR1 LGHNA and CDR2 YNFKEQ. What was sequenced was PBMCs. The receptor was isolated from a woman younger than 30 in good health and CMV-seronegative. The chain is built from TRBV4-2 and TRBJ1-1, with no clear D. The chain's CDR3 is CASSQVGVGGEAFF. Here the CDR3 DNA reads TGTGCCAGCAGCCAAGTTGGGGTCGGAGGGGAAGCTTTCTTT.